This passage covers 21 T cell receptor beta chains from one sample sequenced in a study of OX40 agonist ivuxolimab in advanced cancers. Repertoires were generated with immunoSEQ multiplex PCR, while TCRdb's copy carries only in-frame clones and drops some. The sample holds some 82,000 clones, 91% seen once. Material: CD4+ or CD8+ T cells sorted from blood, obtained in a trial of the OX40 agonist ivuxolimab. Receptor source: an adult with an advanced solid tumor such as melanoma, head and neck, liver or kidney cancer.

This clone was picked up one time. The rearrangement links TRBV14 to TRBJ2-3, with D unclear. CDR3 length: 14 amino acids. The germline V and J ends were trimmed by 3 bases and 0 bases, with 7 bases remaining between them. Looked up from germline, CDR1 is SGHDN and CDR2 is FVKESK. This CDR3 is CASSQRPSTDTQYF. The CDR3 DNA follows: TGTGCCAGCAGCCAGAGACCTAGCACAGATACGCAGTATTTT.

This chain links TRBV27 with TRBJ2-7; maybe TRBD2 (6 bases). Germline CDR1 and CDR2: MNHEY and SMNVEV (reference sequence). The length of the CDR3 is 16 residues. The V and J ends lost 3 bases and 1 base respectively, with 16 bases between them. The CDR3 DNA reads TGTGCCAGCAGTTTGCGATACTATGGGGGGTCCTACGAGCAGTACTTC. Translating gives CASSLRYYGGSYEQYF.

This chain joins TRBV2 and TRBJ2-5; maybe TRBD2 (6 bases). Germline V CDR1 and CDR2: SNHLY, FYNNEI. The germline V and J ends were trimmed by 2 bases and 9 bases, with 19 bases remaining between them. CDR3 length equals 15 residues. The CDR3 DNA follows: TGTGCCAGCAGTGAATTCCGGGACTTACCTCGTCCCCAGTACTTC. This encodes CASSEFRDLPRPQYF.

The chain couples TRBV10-2 to TRBJ2-7; tentatively, D is TRBD2 (6 bases). The CDR3 contains 14 residues. Germline V gene sequence: CDR1 WSHSY, CDR2 SAAADI. V was trimmed by 8 bases and J by 4 bases, leaving 18 bases between them. This CDR3 reads CASLTGTSVYEQYF. In nucleotides, the CDR3 is TGCGCCAGCCTTACCGGGACTTCAGTGTACGAGCAGTACTTC.

This sequence joins TRBV7-8 and TRBJ2-2; 14 nucleotides match TRBD2. V shed 5 bases and J 1 base; nucleotides not matched to a gene: 12. The CDR3 has 20 residues. CDR1 and CDR2 from the germline V gene are SGHVS and FQNEAQ. CDR3 amino acids: CASSPYRLAGGPLNTGELFF. The DNA of the CDR3 is TGTGCCAGCAGCCCCTACCGACTAGCGGGAGGGCCATTGAACACCGGGGAGCTGTTTTTT.

This clone was observed a handful of times. The chain carries TRBV11-2 and TRBJ2-7, with D possibly TRBD2 on 5 matching bases. The CDR3 covers 15 residues. The V gene's germline CDR1 is SGHAT and CDR2 FQNNGV. Trimming took 5 bases from V and 0 from J, leaving 14 bases between them. This CDR3 is CASSPGLRSSYEQYF. The DNA of the CDR3 is TGTGCCAGCAGCCCAGGACTTCGGAGCTCCTACGAGCAGTACTTC. Based on the CDR3 plus reference TRBV11-2 and TRBJ2-7, the full variable domain is EAGVAQSPRYKIIEKRQSVAFWCNPISGHATLYWYQQILGQGPKLLIQFQNNGVVDDSQLPKDRFSAERLKGVDSTLKIQPAKLEDSAVYLCASSPGLRSSYEQYFGPGTRLTVT.

The rearrangement links TRBV28 to TRBJ2-7; TRBD2 matches at 13 bases. V was pared by 8 bases and J by 3 bases, with 7 bases of the junction left unmatched. The CDR3 extends over 15 amino acids. Germline CDR1 reads MDHEN; CDR2 reads SYDVKM. The CDR3 DNA follows: TGTGCCAGCTCAACTAGCGGGAGGGGGGACTACGAGCAGTACTTC. The encoded protein is CASSTSGRGDYEQYF.

The CDR3 sequence: CASSGQSLGELFF. CDR3 DNA sequence: TGTGCCAGCAGCGGACAGTCCCTAGGGGAGCTGTTTTTT. The genes are TRBV6-1 and TRBJ2-2, with a weak D call TRBD1 (6 bases). The CDR3 length is 13 residues. Per germline, CDR1 MNHNS and CDR2 SASEGT. V was pared by 6 bases and J by 8 bases, with 13 bases between.

The CDR3 region is CASSVAGLAATDTQYF. As DNA, the CDR3 is TGTGCCAGCAGCGTAGCGGGACTAGCGGCTACAGATACGCAGTATTTT. The chain employs TRBV9 and TRBJ2-3; TRBD2 matches 11 bases. The length of the CDR3 is 16 residues. Germline V gives CDR1 SGDLS, CDR2 YYNGEE. The ends lost 0 bases at V and 3 bases at J; junction bases unmatched: 3.

This clone was seen a few times. This chain connects TRBV19 to TRBJ2-2; TRBD2 might be the D (5 bases). V shed 5 bases and J shed 1 base, with 8 bases lying between them. In germline, CDR1 is LNHDA, CDR2 SQIVND (reference sequence). The CDR3 runs 14 residues. CDR3 sequence (DNA): TGTGCCAGTAGTGTGAGCGGGAACACCGGGGAGCTGTTTTTT. It is translated as CASSVSGNTGELFF.

This chain joins TRBV30 and TRBJ2-7; 10 bases match TRBD1. CDR3 length: 16 residues. V lost 2 bases, J lost 3 bases, and 10 bases stayed unmatched. CDR1 is GTSNPN, CDR2 SVGIG, per germline (reference sequence). The CDR3 DNA reads TGTGCCTGGAGTCCAAGGACCGGACAGGGGGTCTACGAGCAGTACTTC. This sequence encodes CAWSPRTGQGVYEQYF.

This chain joins TRBV7-9 and TRBJ2-3; a weak D match, TRBD1 (5 bases). V gave up 5 bases and J gave up 2 bases, with 14 bases separating them. The length of the CDR3 is 15 residues. Germline V gene lookup returns CDR1 SEHNR and CDR2 FQNEAQ (reference sequence). CDR3 in amino acids: CASSRPTGLTDTQYF. CDR3 coding DNA: TGTGCCAGCAGCCGACCCACAGGTCTCACAGATACGCAGTATTTT.

The genes are TRBV21-1 and TRBJ2-7; TRBD1 was called by the table and not checked on the DNA. TRBV21-1 is shown as a pseudogene. The CDR3 spans 18 residues. The CDR3 DNA is TGTGCCAGCAGCAGGAGAATGCACAGGGCTTTCTCAGCCTACGAGCAGTACTTC. Translated: CASSRRMHRAFSAYEQYF.

The V call is TRBV30, the J call TRBJ2-5; D remains unclear. This CDR3 spans 12 amino acids. The germline V gene has CDR1 GTSNPN and CDR2 SVGIG (reference sequence). Trimming pared 6 bases from V and 4 bases from J, leaving 12 bases between. This CDR3 is CACTGSSETQYF. CDR3 in DNA: TGTGCCTGTACCGGGTCCTCAGAGACCCAGTACTTC.

The rearrangement uses TRBV5-4 and TRBJ2-3; 9 bases match TRBD2. V lost 6 bases and J lost 3; bases outside the gene matches: 5. Germline V gene data show CDR1 as SGHNT and CDR2 as YYREEE (reference sequence). This CDR3 has 14 amino acids. The CDR3, as DNA: TGTGCCAGCAAGCGGGAGGAAGGGACAGATACGCAGTATTTT. Encoded protein: CASKREEGTDTQYF.

This rearrangement joins TRBV29-1 to TRBJ1-2, with 9 bases aligning to TRBD1. CDR1 and CDR2 from the germline V gene are SQVTM and ANQGSEA. V trimming: 7 bases; J trimming: 7 bases; junction bases outside the gene matches: 13. CDR3 length: 14 amino acids. The CDR3 spells CSAETWTGAGGYTF. CDR3 sequence (DNA): TGCAGCGCGGAGACCTGGACAGGGGCGGGTGGCTACACCTTC.

The rearrangement uses TRBV5-4 and TRBJ1-1; maybe TRBD1 (6 bases). The germline V gene has CDR1 SGHNT and CDR2 YYREEE (reference sequence). Deletions cut 4 bases from V and 1 base from J, with 17 bases between. The CDR3 totals 16 residues. CDR3 sequence: CASSPGGTLGNTEAFF. The CDR3 DNA reads TGTGCCAGCAGCCCGGGTGGGACATTGGGGAACACTGAAGCTTTCTTT.

This clone was picked up one time. The gene calls are TRBV27 and TRBJ2-5, with TRBD2 identical over 8 bases. The CDR3 contains 15 residues. V lost 6 bases to trimming and J lost 4 bases; unmatched junction nucleotides: 10. The V gene's germline CDR1 is MNHEY and CDR2 SMNVEV (reference sequence). CDR3 sequence (DNA): TGTGCCAGCAGGCCACCGGGACTAGTACTAGAGACCCAGTACTTC. Translation: CASRPPGLVLETQYF.

The chain has TRBV4-2 and TRBJ2-1; TRBD2 matches 10 bases. Germline V gives CDR1 LGHNA, CDR2 YNFKEQ. The CDR3 spans 17 residues. V lost 1 base and J lost 1; bases outside the gene matches: 4. The CDR3 nucleotides are TGTGCCAGCAGCCAAGGGCCTAGCGGGAGTTCCTACAATGAGCAGTTCTTC. The encoded protein is CASSQGPSGSSYNEQFF.

This chain links TRBV27 with TRBJ2-2, with TRBD1 matching 8 bases. The CDR3 extends over 17 amino acids. CDR1 is MNHEY and CDR2 is SMNVEV in the germline V gene (reference sequence). The V and J ends lost 0 bases and 6 bases, in that order; junction bases with no gene match: 9. CDR3 nucleotides: TGTGCCAGCAGTTTATCCCGGGGCAGGGGGCTCGCCGGGGAGCTGTTTTTT. It yields the protein CASSLSRGRGLAGELFF.

The chain couples TRBV19 to TRBJ1-3; D unresolved. The CDR3 consists of 15 residues. The germline V gene has CDR1 LNHDA and CDR2 SQIVND (reference sequence). V shed 6 bases and J shed 0 bases, with 12 bases lying between them. The chain's CDR3 is CASRTGGFSGNTIYF. Written as DNA, the CDR3 is TGTGCCAGTAGGACCGGCGGCTTCTCTGGAAACACCATATATTTT. The complete variable domain, with remaining parts taken from reference TRBV19 and TRBJ1-3, reads DGGITQSPKYLFRKEGQNVTLSCEQNLNHDAMYWYRQDPGQGLRLIYYSQIVNDFQKGDIAEGYSVSREKKESFPLTVTSAQKNPTAFYLCASRTGGFSGNTIYFGEGSWLTVV.